One and the same sample provided the 31 T cell receptor beta chains below, sequenced in a study of memory CD4+ T cells and cytomegalovirus serostatus. Produced via immunoSEQ multiplex PCR; TCRdb's table is partial and in-frame only. Among about 40,000 clones listed, roughly four fifths were seen once. The sort gate was single viable CD3+CD4+CD8-CD45RO+ cells for memory CD4+ T cells. Sequenced material: memory CD4+ T cells from blood. These receptors were obtained from an adult in good health and CMV-seronegative.

The V call is TRBV6-1, the J call TRBJ1-5, with a tentative D call TRBD1 (5 bases). Germline CDR1 is MNHNS and CDR2 is SASEGT. V was cut by 6 bases and J by 2 bases, with 17 bases left in between. The CDR3 spans 16 residues. In nucleotides, the CDR3 is TGTGCCAGCAGGGAAACAGGTTATTCGGGCAATCAGCCCCAGCATTTT. Translated: CASRETGYSGNQPQHF.

V and J are TRBV28 and TRBJ1-5; D gene unclear. This CDR3 spans 12 amino acids. Germline V gene lookup returns CDR1 MDHEN and CDR2 SYDVKM. The ends were cut back, 5 bases at V and 9 bases at J, with 11 bases in the middle. CDR3 DNA sequence: TGTGCCAGCAGTCCATTAAGTCGGCCCCAGCATTTT. Translated, it gives CASSPLSRPQHF. The complete variable domain, with remaining parts taken from reference TRBV28 and TRBJ1-5, reads DVKVTQSSRYLVKRTGEKVFLECVQDMDHENMFWYRQDPGLGLRLIYFSYDVKMKEKGDIPEGYSVSREKKERFSLILESASTNQTSMYLCASSPLSRPQHFGDGTRLSIL.

This rearrangement joins TRBV7-6 to TRBJ2-7; D unclear. The CDR3 is 14 amino acids. Germline V gives CDR1 SGHVS, CDR2 FNYEAQ. Trimming shortened V by 5 bases and J by 3 bases, and 14 bases separated the two germline ends. CDR3 DNA sequence: TGTGCCAGCAGCCCAAGCAAGGTGGGCTACGAGCAGTACTTC. Its protein product is CASSPSKVGYEQYF.

The V and J genes are TRBV4-2 and TRBJ2-5; 10 bases map to TRBD2. The CDR3 is 16 amino acids. The V segment lost 4 bases and the J segment 5 bases; nucleotides outside the gene matches: 10. CDR1 LGHNA and CDR2 YNFKEQ come from the germline V gene. The CDR3 here is CASSPLSGRASETQYF. CDR3 nucleotide sequence: TGTGCCAGCAGCCCATTGAGCGGGAGGGCCTCGGAGACCCAGTACTTC.

This clone appeared once. V and J are TRBV7-2 and TRBJ2-3; 8 bases are shared with TRBD2. V dropped 5 bases and J dropped 0; count of bases not matched to a gene: 7. Germline V gives CDR1 SGHTA, CDR2 FQGNSA. The CDR3 runs to 16 residues. CDR3 loop: CASSQSLAASTDTQYF. CDR3 coding DNA: TGTGCCAGCAGCCAATCACTAGCGGCTAGCACAGATACGCAGTATTTT. Full variable domain (remainder filled in from reference TRBV7-2 and TRBJ2-3): GAGVSQSPSNKVTEKGKDVELRCDPISGHTALYWYRQSLGQGLEFLIYFQGNSAPDKSGLPSDRFSAERTGGSVSTLTIQRTQQEDSAVYLCASSQSLAASTDTQYFGPGTRLTVL.

The CDR3, as DNA: TGTGCCAGCAGTTTTTCCCAGGGGGTGGGGGAGCAGTACTTC. Amino acid sequence: CASSFSQGVGEQYF. The chain couples TRBV27 to TRBJ2-7; 7 bases match TRBD1. Germline CDR1 is MNHEY and CDR2 is SMNVEV (reference sequence). V was pared by 3 bases and J by 7 bases, with 9 bases of the junction left unmatched. The CDR3 is 14 amino acids.

V gene TRBV6-1 combines with J gene TRBJ1-5; D is unclear. The germline V gene encodes CDR1 MNHNS and CDR2 SASEGT. The ends were cut back, 7 bases at V and 3 bases at J, with 13 bases in the middle. The CDR3 sequence is 14 residues long. The CDR3 DNA is TGTGCCAGCACGACGAACGGCCTCAATCAGCCCCAGCATTTT. This codes for CASTTNGLNQPQHF.

V usage is TRBV25-1 and J usage is TRBJ2-5; D not certain. Trimming left V 4 bases short and J 0 bases short, with 3 bases between. The CDR3 contains 12 residues. In germline, CDR1 is MGHDK, CDR2 SYGVNS. The CDR3 spells CASSGHQETQYF. CDR3 bases: TGTGCCAGCAGTGGACACCAAGAGACCCAGTACTTC.

The rearrangement joins TRBV27 to TRBJ1-5, with 8 positions matching TRBD1. Trimming cost V 11 bases and J 4 bases; bases outside gene matches: 10. Germline V gene sequence: CDR1 MNHEY, CDR2 SMNVEV (reference sequence). The CDR3 covers 14 residues. The CDR3 region has the DNA TGTGCCGGCACAGGGGGGACAGCTAATCAGCCCCAGCATTTT. Its translation: CAGTGGTANQPQHF.

The rearrangement joins TRBV6-5 to TRBJ2-7, with D possibly being TRBD2 (5 bases). V lost 4 bases, J lost 5 bases, and 12 bases lay in between. Per the germline V gene, CDR1 is MNHEY and CDR2 is SVGAGI. There are 13 residues in the CDR3. The CDR3 DNA sequence: TGTGCCAGCAGTTCCTCGAGGGATGACGAGCAGTACTTC. Encoded protein: CASSSSRDDEQYF.

V is TRBV7-2 and J is TRBJ2-1; TRBD2 matches 10 bases. V trimming: 1 base; J trimming: 4 bases; junction bases outside the gene matches: 1. Germline assignment: CDR1 SGHTA and CDR2 FQGNSA. This CDR3 contains 15 residues. The CDR3 nucleotides read TGTGCCAGCAGCTTAGGTAGCGGGAGGTACAATGAGCAGTTCTTC. Translating gives CASSLGSGRYNEQFF.

The chain couples TRBV6-1 to TRBJ1-3; the D is unclear. Trimming removed 8 bases from V and 0 bases from J, with 11 bases in between. The germline CDR1 and CDR2 sequences are MNHNS and SASEGT. The CDR3 covers 14 residues. The CDR3 is CASHAIYSGNTIYF. The CDR3 DNA is TGTGCCAGCCATGCGATATACTCTGGAAACACCATATATTTT.

This chain uses TRBV5-4 with TRBJ2-3, with no clear D. This CDR3 spans 13 amino acids. V was shortened by 5 bases and J by 0 bases, with 7 bases between the two germline ends. Germline V gives CDR1 SGHNT, CDR2 YYREEE (reference sequence). The CDR3 loop reads CASRPISTDTQYF. DNA for the CDR3: TGTGCCAGCAGACCTATTAGCACAGATACGCAGTATTTT.

This clone occurred once. V usage is TRBV5-4 and J usage is TRBJ2-1; perhaps D is TRBD1 or TRBD2 (5 bases each). V lost 3 bases, J lost 10 bases, and 20 bases lay in between. This CDR3 comprises 15 residues. Germline-derived CDR1 and CDR2 are SGHNT and YYREEE (reference sequence). CDR3 in DNA: TGTGCCAGCAGCTCCCAATCCCGTGCTGGGGACGAGCAGTTCTTC. Translating gives CASSSQSRAGDEQFF.

This clone was seen once. The rearrangement uses TRBV7-2 and TRBJ1-2, with a weak D call TRBD1 (5 bases). This CDR3 contains 15 residues. Trimming took off 5 bases at V and 2 bases at J, with 15 bases between the two ends. The germline V gene has CDR1 SGHTA and CDR2 FQGNSA. The CDR3 DNA reads TGTGCCAGCAGCGGTAGGTTCGGACAAAACTATGGCTACACCTTC. Its translation is CASSGRFGQNYGYTF.

CDR3 DNA: TGTGCCAGCAGTGTCCCAGGGACTAGCGGGAGGGGTCCGTACTTC. It specifies CASSVPGTSGRGPYF. The gene calls are TRBV28 and TRBJ2-7, with 16 bases that match TRBD2. The V gene's germline CDR1 is MDHEN and CDR2 SYDVKM. The CDR3 consists of 15 residues. V lost 5 bases and J lost 12; bases outside the gene matches: 10.

The chain joins TRBV11-3 to TRBJ2-2; D is perhaps TRBD2 (5 bases). The V gene's germline CDR1 is SGHNT and CDR2 YENEEA. The CDR3 runs 17 residues. V lost 4 bases and J 0 bases, leaving 15 bases between the germline ends. The CDR3 DNA is TGTGCCAGCAGCTCCCCGGTGGCGGGTGCGAACACCGGGGAGCTGTTTTTT. Translating it yields CASSSPVAGANTGELFF. Supplemented by reference TRBV11-3 and TRBJ2-2, the full variable domain reads EAGVVQSPRYKIIEKKQPVAFWCNPISGHNTLYWYLQNLGQGPELLIRYENEEAVDDSQLPKDRFSAERLKGVDSTLKIQPAELGDSAVYLCASSSPVAGANTGELFFGEGSRLTVL.

The chain has TRBV2 and TRBJ2-3, with 11 nucleotides matching TRBD2. The length of the CDR3 is 15 residues. V lost 3 bases and J lost 9; bases outside the gene matches: 8. Germline V gene lookup returns CDR1 SNHLY and CDR2 FYNNEI. The CDR3 nucleotides read TGTGCCAGCAGTGATAGGAGACTAGCGGGGAACACGCAGTATTTT. Protein sequence: CASSDRRLAGNTQYF.

The chain recombines TRBV4-1 with TRBJ1-4; possible D gene TRBD1, 5 bases. Trimming removed 4 bases from V and 4 bases from J, with 16 bases in between. From germline, CDR1 is MGHRA and CDR2 YSYEKL. The CDR3 is 16 residues long. CDR3 protein: CASSPTPGRDNEKLFF. The CDR3 coding sequence is TGCGCCAGCAGCCCTACACCAGGCAGGGATAATGAAAAACTGTTTTTT.

The chain has TRBV7-2 and TRBJ1-4, with TRBD1 identical over 7 bases. There are 14 residues in the CDR3. The ends lost 3 bases at V and 8 bases at J; junction bases unmatched: 6. Germline V CDR1 and CDR2: SGHTA, FQGNSA. CDR3 amino acids: CASSFTGVGEKLFF. In DNA, the CDR3 is TGTGCCAGCAGCTTCACAGGGGTTGGAGAAAAACTGTTTTTT.

The chain uses TRBV27 and TRBJ2-3, with D perhaps TRBD1 (5 bases). Germline CDR1 is MNHEY and CDR2 is SMNVEV (reference sequence). The V and J ends lost 7 bases and 3 bases respectively, with 20 bases between them. This CDR3 has 16 residues. The CDR3 DNA reads TGTGCCAGCAACACGCAGGGTACTTGGGGTACAGATACGCAGTATTTT. Amino acids: CASNTQGTWGTDTQYF.

This sequence joins TRBV10-2 and TRBJ1-5, with D unresolved. In germline, CDR1 is WSHSY, CDR2 SAAADI. This CDR3 region has 15 residues. V was trimmed by 3 bases and J by 4 bases, leaving 13 bases between them. Here the CDR3 reads CASSEIWAANQPQHF. DNA for the CDR3: TGCGCCAGCAGTGAAATTTGGGCAGCAAATCAGCCCCAGCATTTT.

The chain is built from TRBV28 and TRBJ2-5; TRBD1 agrees at 8 bases. After removal of 8 bases from V and 5 bases from J, the junction contained 7 bases not matched to a gene. The CDR3 is 13 amino acids. In germline, CDR1 is MDHEN, CDR2 SYDVKM. The CDR3 nucleotides read TGTGCCAGCTTGCAGGGGGCCGGGGAGACCCAGTACTTC. It specifies CASLQGAGETQYF.

The chain joins TRBV28 to TRBJ1-2; TRBD1 aligns across 8 bases. This CDR3 contains 14 residues. The germline gives CDR1 MDHEN, CDR2 SYDVKM. V shed 6 bases and J 7 bases; nucleotides not matched to a gene: 10. CDR3 loop: CASRNSGTGIGYTF. The DNA of the CDR3 is TGTGCCAGCAGGAATTCCGGGACAGGTATTGGCTACACCTTC.

The V call is TRBV28, the J call TRBJ2-2; D is perhaps TRBD2 (5 bases). The CDR3 has 16 amino acids. V was pared by 7 bases and J by 0 bases, with 15 bases between. The germline V gene encodes CDR1 MDHEN and CDR2 SYDVKM. The CDR3 reads CASKGSRGANTGELFF. CDR3 DNA: TGTGCCAGCAAAGGGAGTCGTGGTGCGAACACCGGGGAGCTGTTTTTT.

The rearrangement joins TRBV11-2 to TRBJ2-3; the D gene could be TRBD1 or TRBD2 (5 bases each). This CDR3 is 16 amino acids long. Trimming cost V 2 bases and J 2 bases, with 14 bases left between them. The germline CDR1 and CDR2 sequences are SGHAT and FQNNGV. The CDR3 region is CASSLSPGTDTDTQYF. The CDR3 DNA reads TGTGCCAGCAGCTTATCCCCCGGGACCGACACAGATACGCAGTATTTT.

Concerning this clone: Additional DNA sequences in this sample encode the identical CDR3. The V call is TRBV28, the J call TRBJ2-3; 9 bases map to TRBD1. This CDR3 contains 13 residues. The germline V gene encodes CDR1 MDHEN and CDR2 SYDVKM. With V trimmed by 6 bases and J by 4 bases, 2 bases remained unmatched. CDR3 nucleotides: TGTGCCAGCAGCAGACAGGGGGCAGATACGCAGTATTTT. It specifies CASSRQGADTQYF.

The rearrangement links TRBV18 to TRBJ1-1; D remains unclear. Germline V lookup: CDR1 KGHSH, CDR2 LQKENI. The CDR3 length is 13 residues. Trimming cost V 0 bases and J 3 bases, with 5 bases left between them. CDR3 nucleotides: TGTGCCAGCTCACCACCGGGCTACACTGAAGCTTTCTTT. Its protein is CASSPPGYTEAFF.

In its sample, this clone was seen once. J is TRBJ2-7 and V is TRBV29-1; 9 bases agree with TRBD1. The junction had 2 bases not matched to a gene; V was cut back by 6 bases and J by 2 bases. Germline loops: CDR1 SQVTM, CDR2 ANQGSEA. CDR3 length: 12 residues. CDR3: CSVRDRAYEQYF. The CDR3 DNA follows: TGCAGCGTACGGGACAGGGCCTACGAGCAGTACTTC.

The gene calls are TRBV28 and TRBJ1-1; TRBD1 aligns across 9 bases. Per germline, CDR1 MDHEN and CDR2 SYDVKM. V trimming: 4 bases; J trimming: 7 bases; junction bases outside the gene matches: 16. The CDR3 sequence is 17 residues long. As DNA, the CDR3 is TGTGCCAGCAGTTCCGCTGGACAGGGGAGAGGGTCGGGTGAAGCTTTCTTT. It specifies CASSSAGQGRGSGEAFF.

V is TRBV9 and J is TRBJ2-1, with TRBD2 identical over 11 bases. CDR3 size: 14 residues. Germline V CDR1 and CDR2: SGDLS, YYNGEE. Losses at the gene ends were 3 bases for V and 5 bases for J; bases not matched to a gene: 1. The DNA of the CDR3 is TGTGCCAGCAGCGGGGGACTAGCGGACAATGAGCAGTTCTTC. Translated, it gives CASSGGLADNEQFF. Combining the CDR3 with reference TRBV9 and TRBJ2-1 gives the whole variable domain DSGVTQTPKHLITATGQRVTLRCSPRSGDLSVYWYQQSLDQGLQFLIQYYNGEERAKGNILERFSAQQFPDLHSELNLSSLELGDSALYFCASSGGLADNEQFFGPGTRLTVL.